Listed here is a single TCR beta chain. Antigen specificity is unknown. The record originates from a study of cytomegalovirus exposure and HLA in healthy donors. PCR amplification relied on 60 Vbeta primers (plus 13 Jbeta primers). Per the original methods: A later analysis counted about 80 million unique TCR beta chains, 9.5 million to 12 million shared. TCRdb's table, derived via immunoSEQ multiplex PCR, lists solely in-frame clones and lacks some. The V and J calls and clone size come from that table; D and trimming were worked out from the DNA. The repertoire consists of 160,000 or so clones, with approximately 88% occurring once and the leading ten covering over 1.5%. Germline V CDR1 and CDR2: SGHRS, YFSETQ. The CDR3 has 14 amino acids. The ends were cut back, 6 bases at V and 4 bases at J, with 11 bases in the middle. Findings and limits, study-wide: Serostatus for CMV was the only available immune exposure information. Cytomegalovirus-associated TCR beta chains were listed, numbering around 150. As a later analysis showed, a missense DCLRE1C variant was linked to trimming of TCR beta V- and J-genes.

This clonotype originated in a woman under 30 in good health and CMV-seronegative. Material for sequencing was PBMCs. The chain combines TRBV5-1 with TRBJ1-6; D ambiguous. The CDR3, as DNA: TGCGCCAGCAAAGATCCCGGGTATAATTCACCCCTCCACTTT. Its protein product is CASKDPGYNSPLHF.